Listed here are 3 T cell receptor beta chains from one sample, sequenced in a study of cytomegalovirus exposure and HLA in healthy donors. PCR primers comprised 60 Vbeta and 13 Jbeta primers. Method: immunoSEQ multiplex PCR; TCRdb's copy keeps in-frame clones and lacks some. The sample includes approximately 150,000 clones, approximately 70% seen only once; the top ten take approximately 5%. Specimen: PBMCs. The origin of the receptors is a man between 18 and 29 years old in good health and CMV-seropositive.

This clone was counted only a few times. The CDR3 region is CASSFDRGRELFF. CDR3 nucleotide sequence: TGTGCCAGCAGCTTTGACAGGGGCCGGGAGCTGTTTTTT. V usage is TRBV7-3 and J usage is TRBJ2-2; 8 nucleotides line up with TRBD1. CDR1 is SGHTA, CDR2 FQGTGA, per germline. Trimming at V came to 3 bases and at J to 9 bases, leaving 3 bases not matched to a gene. The CDR3 spans 13 residues.

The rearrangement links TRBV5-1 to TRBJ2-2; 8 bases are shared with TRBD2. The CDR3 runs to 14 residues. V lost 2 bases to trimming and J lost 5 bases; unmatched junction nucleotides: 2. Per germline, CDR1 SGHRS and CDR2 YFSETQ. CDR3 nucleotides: TGCGCCAGCAGCTTCGCTAGCGGGACCGGGGAGCTGTTTTTT. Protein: CASSFASGTGELFF.

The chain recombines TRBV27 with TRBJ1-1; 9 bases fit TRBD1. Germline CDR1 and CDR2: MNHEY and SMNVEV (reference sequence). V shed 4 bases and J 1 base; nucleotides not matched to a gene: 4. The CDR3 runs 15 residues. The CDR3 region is CASSWTGDPNTEAFF. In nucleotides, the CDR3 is TGTGCCAGCAGTTGGACAGGGGATCCGAACACTGAAGCTTTCTTT.